This TCR beta chain was recorded in a study of T cells after yellow fever vaccination (dated by TCRdb to the late 2010s). The study in broad terms: Libraries from fractions with low cell numbers were prepared with the SMART-Seq v4 Ultra Low Input RNA kit. Blood samples were taken at several timepoints before and after primary and secondary immunization, and bulk PBMC replicates and cell subsets were isolated. To follow T-cell clones before and after both primary and booster YFV17D yellow fever vaccination, bulk TCR alpha and beta repertoires underwent longitudinal sequencing. Two healthy male donors, one aged 18 to 30 and one aged 30 to 39 years, made up the cohort. The full study reports these points: The secondary T-cell response was weaker than the primary response but faster, peaking on day 5 instead of day 15. FACS-sorted repertoires could contain abundant contaminating clonotypes from the bulk population, so computational filtering was required. The study included only two donors, which limits how far the findings can be generalized. A small fraction of clonotypes showed up in both the CD4 and CD8 compartments, probably as a result of convergent recombination. After the booster, most of the clones that had expanded following primary vaccination were detected again (96% of CD4 and roughly nine tenths of CD8), which suggests that memory was broadly maintained.

The sample's treatment or condition label, in plain terms: live attenuated yellow fever vaccine strain. PBMCs were isolated from peripheral blood using a standard Ficoll-Paque protocol. Dynabeads CD4 and CD8 positive selection kits were used to isolate CD4 and CD8 T-cell fractions. TriZol was used to extract RNA from bulk PBMCs, from CD4 and CD8 fractions, and from dextramer-positive and dextramer-negative fractions. The table lists this clonotype with a few counts. Its antigen is unknown. Base qualities are not at hand, and no much larger clone is one base apart. V sheds 5 bases and J sheds 0 bases, leaving 16 bases between their ends. Spanning cysteine to phenylalanine, the CDR3 consists of 16 amino acids. Just CDR3 DNA is preserved here, 48 bases in frame from base 1. Per the germline V gene, SGHTA is the CDR1 and FQGNSA is the CDR2. Sequencing instrument: Illumina NovaSeq 6000. TCR cDNA was synthesized by 5'RACE template switching, through which a universal primer site and unique molecular identifiers were introduced. cDNA synthesis was primed from both the TCR alpha and TCR beta constant segments. Two PCR steps were used to amplify libraries, with sample barcodes and sequencing adapters being added in the second step. Sequencing of the libraries was done on either Illumina HiSeq 2500 (2x100 bp) or NovaSeq (2x150 bp). Per the source publication's procedure: MIGEC handled demultiplexing of reads and collapsing into UMI consensus sequences, while MiXCR performed V(D)J alignment. Clonotypes responding to the vaccine were identified with edgeR on replicate PBMC samples, with the criteria of FDR below 0.01 and a log2 fold change above 5 up to day 15. Each bulk clonotype received a CD4 or CD8 identity based on whether the sequenced CD4 or CD8 repertoire contained that clonotype at higher abundance. Using fastp at Q25 and MiXCR, TCRdb reprocessed the public reads and kept productive beta chains. Rows with one shared CDR3 protein collapse into an entry with the most common genes and DNA. It is TCRdb's table, rather than the study itself, that gives the V and J calls and clone size. The table for this sample lists about 340,000 distinct CDR3 sequences; under 15% of them were counted only once. The top ten hold 3.2% of the sample.

The chain uses TRBV7-2 and TRBJ1-1; TRBD1 is perhaps the D gene, given 5 matching bases. The input for sequencing was CD4+ T cells sorted from PBMCs, taken 15 days after the yellow fever booster vaccination. This receptor was obtained from a man aged 18 to 35 who received the YFV17D yellow fever vaccine. The DNA reads as follows: TGTGCCAGCAGCCGCAGCATAGGGGCGGTGAACACTGAAGCTTTCTTT. It specifies CASSRSIGAVNTEAFF.